What follows are 20 T cell receptor beta chains derived from one specimen sequenced in a study of T-cell reconstitution after alpha-beta-depleted transplantation in children. During its preparation, the TCRbeta library received unique molecular identifiers. Each CDR3 protein gets one entry after TCRdb re-called the PCR reads with MiXCR. The sample has about half a million distinct CDR3 sequences, about 12% seen once. This specimen consisted of PBMCs from the stem cell graft donor, obtained from the stem cell graft. These receptors were taken from a human donor who donated a stem cell graft to a child with combined immunodeficiency.

This clonotype was seen only a few times. The chain recombines TRBV4-3 with TRBJ2-6; D not certain. CDR3 size: 13 residues. V was shortened by 3 bases and J by 7 bases, with 7 bases between the two germline ends. Germline V gives CDR1 LGHNA, CDR2 YSLEER. This CDR3 reads CASSHQRANVLTF. In nucleotides, the CDR3 is TGCGCCAGCAGCCATCAAAGAGCCAACGTCCTGACTTTC.

This clonotype occurred many times. The V gene is TRBV12-3 or TRBV12-4, the J gene TRBJ2-2, with D perhaps TRBD2 (5 bases). Deletions cut 3 bases from V and 5 bases from J, with 7 bases between. The CDR3 spans 13 residues. DNA for the CDR3: TGTGCCAGCAGTTTGAGGGTAACCGGGGAGCTGTTTTTT. Protein product: CASSLRVTGELFF.

In this sample, this clonotype turned up a few times. The chain uses TRBV12-3 or TRBV12-4 and TRBJ2-2; D ambiguous. The length of the CDR3 is 14 residues. Trimming removed 3 bases from V and 6 bases from J, with 11 bases in between. This CDR3 reads CASSFGPTSGELFF. As DNA, the CDR3 is TGTGCCAGCAGTTTTGGCCCTACGTCCGGGGAGCTGTTTTTT.

This clonotype was observed many times. This chain's CDR3 is CSVVRGNEQFF. CDR3 DNA sequence: TGCAGCGTTGTTAGAGGCAATGAGCAGTTCTTC. The J gene is TRBJ2-1, the V gene TRBV29-1; the D is unclear. The CDR3 is 11 amino acids. CDR1 and CDR2 from the germline V gene are SQVTM and ANQGSEA. V lost 4 bases to trimming and J lost 6 bases, with 7 bases between them.

CDR3 nucleotide sequence: TGTGCCAGCACCCAACCGGGCAGGGAGGACTATGGCTACACCTTC. As protein: CASTQPGREDYGYTF. J is TRBJ1-2 and V is TRBV6-1, with D maybe TRBD1 (5 bases). The CDR3 has 15 amino acids. Trimming removed 7 bases from V and 3 bases from J, with 18 bases in between. Looked up from germline, CDR1 is MNHNS and CDR2 is SASEGT.

The sample holds a few counts of this clonotype. The genes are TRBV6-2 or TRBV6-3 and TRBJ2-5; D is unclear. Germline V gene lookup returns CDR1 MNHEY and CDR2 SVGEGT. The CDR3 covers 13 residues. The V end lost 3 bases, the J end lost 0 bases, and 5 bases lay between the germline ends. The CDR3 DNA reads TGTGCCAGCAGTTATCCGTACCAAGAGACCCAGTACTTC. Amino acids: CASSYPYQETQYF.

Ten or more counts support this clonotype. The chain has TRBV28 and TRBJ2-7; D remains unclear. Germline V gene sequence: CDR1 MDHEN, CDR2 SYDVKM. The CDR3 has 13 residues. The V gene lost 3 bases and the J gene lost 6 bases, with 12 bases spanning the gap. CDR3 DNA: TGTGCCAGCAGTTTTAAAAGCAGGTCCGAGCAGTACTTC. Translated, it gives CASSFKSRSEQYF.

In its sample, this clonotype was seen a few times. The CDR3 sequence is CASSPSGRVTGELFF. Written as DNA, the CDR3 is TGTGCCAGCAGTCCAAGCGGCAGGGTCACCGGGGAGCTGTTTTTT. The J gene is TRBJ2-2, the V gene TRBV27; the D call may be TRBD1 or TRBD2 (5 bases each). Germline loops: CDR1 MNHEY, CDR2 SMNVEV (reference sequence). This CDR3 spans 15 amino acids. The V end lost 5 bases, the J end lost 4 bases, and 14 bases lay between the germline ends.

This chain links TRBV12-3 or TRBV12-4 with TRBJ2-3; TRBD2 matches at 10 bases. J was trimmed by 6 bases and V by 8 bases; bases with no gene match: 8. This CDR3 has 14 residues. CDR3: CASRIAGGLDTQYF. As DNA, the CDR3 is TGTGCCAGCCGGATAGCGGGAGGATTGGATACGCAGTATTTT.

This clonotype was seen ten or more times. The V call is TRBV2, the J call TRBJ2-7; D gene unclear. CDR3 length equals 15 residues. CDR1 and CDR2 from the germline V gene are SNHLY and FYNNEI. With 0 bases removed from V and 6 bases from J, the gap between germline ends came to 15 bases. As DNA, the CDR3 is TGTGCCAGCAGTGAAGCCTTCTTGACTCGGGCCGAGCAGTACTTC. This translates into CASSEAFLTRAEQYF. Together with reference TRBV2 and TRBJ2-7, the CDR3 gives the full variable domain: EPEVTQTPSHQVTQMGQEVILRCVPISNHLYFYWYRQILGQKVEFLVSFYNNEISEKSEIFDDQFSVERPDGSNFTLKIRSTKLEDSAMYFCASSEAFLTRAEQYFGPGTRLTVT.

In its sample, this clonotype was seen a few times. The chain employs TRBV4-3 and TRBJ2-1; TRBD2 matches 14 bases. This CDR3 has 18 amino acids. Looked up from germline, CDR1 is LGHNA and CDR2 is YSLEER. The junction had 13 bases not matched to a gene; V was cut back by 7 bases and J by 5 bases. Written as DNA, the CDR3 is TGCGCCAGCACCCAGGGACTAGCGGGAGCTCCTCTCGACAATGAGCAGTTCTTC. Its protein product is CASTQGLAGAPLDNEQFF.

This clonotype was observed many times. The chain carries TRBV20-1 and TRBJ2-2; 8 bases align to TRBD2. The germline V gene has CDR1 DFQATT and CDR2 SNEGSKA (reference sequence). V shed 0 bases and J 3 bases; nucleotides not matched to a gene: 6. CDR3 length: 16 residues. The DNA for the CDR3 is TGCAGTGCTAGAGATGGATGGCGGGGGGACACCGGGGAGCTGTTTTTT. Translated, it gives CSARDGWRGDTGELFF.

The chain couples TRBV12-3 or TRBV12-4 to TRBJ2-2; 9 bases are a match to TRBD1. The CDR3 consists of 16 residues. The ends lost 5 bases at V and 0 bases at J; junction bases unmatched: 4. The CDR3, as DNA: TGTGCCAGCAGTCGGGACAGGGCAGCGAACACCGGGGAGCTGTTTTTT. Translating gives CASSRDRAANTGELFF.

V gene TRBV12-3 or TRBV12-4 combines with J gene TRBJ2-7, with 9 bases identical to TRBD1. This CDR3 is built from 14 residues. J was trimmed by 5 bases and V by 2 bases; bases with no gene match: 4. The CDR3 DNA reads as TGTGCCAGCAGTTTATGGGACAGGGCCCACGAGCAGTACTTC. It codes for CASSLWDRAHEQYF.

This clonotype came up a few times. The chain carries TRBV9 and TRBJ2-7; either TRBD1 or TRBD2 may fit D (6 bases each). This CDR3 has 16 amino acids. CDR1 is SGDLS, CDR2 YYNGEE, per germline. Trimming took off 3 bases at V and 3 bases at J, with 19 bases between the two ends. CDR3 sequence (DNA): TGTGCCAGCAGCGAGGGGGGCGGAACTAACCTCTACGAGCAGTACTTC. This codes for CASSEGGGTNLYEQYF.

DNA of the CDR3: TGCAGTGCTCCGACAGGGAACTATGGCTACACCTTC. It specifies CSAPTGNYGYTF. The rearrangement joins TRBV20-1 to TRBJ1-2, with 7 bases aligning to TRBD1. CDR1 DFQATT and CDR2 SNEGSKA come from the germline V gene (reference sequence). This CDR3 has 12 residues. V lost 5 bases and J lost 2; bases outside the gene matches: 2.

V and J are TRBV4-3 and TRBJ2-7; 15 bases align to TRBD2. This CDR3 comprises 16 residues. The V segment lost 4 bases and the J segment 6 bases; nucleotides outside the gene matches: 7. Per the germline V gene, CDR1 is LGHNA and CDR2 is YSLEER. The CDR3 protein is CASSLGWTSGGVEQYF. CDR3 nucleotides: TGCGCCAGCAGCCTCGGTTGGACTAGCGGGGGGGTCGAGCAGTACTTC.

This clonotype has only a few counts. The rearrangement uses TRBV7-6 and TRBJ2-1, with D uncertain. Between the trimmed V and J ends, which lost 3 bases and 0 bases, there was a span of 12 bases. The V gene's germline CDR1 is SGHVS and CDR2 FNYEAQ. This CDR3 is built from 16 residues. In DNA, the CDR3 is TGTGCCAGCAGCTTGGGGTACAGAGTCTCCTACAATGAGCAGTTCTTC. Amino acids: CASSLGYRVSYNEQFF. Filled out from reference TRBV7-6 and TRBJ2-1, the complete variable domain reads GAGVSQSPRYKVTKRGQDVALRCDPISGHVSLYWYRQALGQGPEFLTYFNYEAQQDKSGLPNDRFSAERPEGSISTLTIQRTEQRDSAMYRCASSLGYRVSYNEQFFGPGTRLTVL.

The chain carries TRBV4-3 and TRBJ2-3; D is tentatively TRBD1 or TRBD2 (5 bases each). The germline V gene has CDR1 LGHNA and CDR2 YSLEER. Between the trimmed V and J ends, which lost 4 bases and 0 bases, there was a span of 11 bases. The CDR3 totals 15 residues. The CDR3 loop reads CASSPRDGSTDTQYF. In DNA, the CDR3 is TGCGCCAGCAGCCCACGGGACGGGAGCACAGATACGCAGTATTTT.

The chain is built from TRBV5-5 and TRBJ1-1, with unresolved D. This CDR3 spans 13 amino acids. The V end was cut by 1 base, the J end by 1 base, with 5 bases between. Germline CDR1 and CDR2: SGHKS and YYEKEE (reference sequence). The CDR3 spells CASSLSWNTEAFF. DNA for the CDR3: TGTGCCAGCAGCTTGTCCTGGAACACTGAAGCTTTCTTT.